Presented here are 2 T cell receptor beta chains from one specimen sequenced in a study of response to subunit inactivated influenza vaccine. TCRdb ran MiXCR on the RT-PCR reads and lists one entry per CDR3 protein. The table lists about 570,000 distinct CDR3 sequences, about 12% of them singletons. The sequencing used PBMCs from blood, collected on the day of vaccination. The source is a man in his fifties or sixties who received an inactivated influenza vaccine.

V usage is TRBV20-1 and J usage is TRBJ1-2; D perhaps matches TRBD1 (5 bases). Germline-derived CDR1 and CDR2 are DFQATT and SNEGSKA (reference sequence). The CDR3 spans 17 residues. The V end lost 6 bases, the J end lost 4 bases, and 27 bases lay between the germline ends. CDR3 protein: CSAGPIQPRETSYGYTF. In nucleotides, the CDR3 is TGCAGTGCCGGGCCCATCCAACCCAGGGAGACCAGCTATGGCTACACCTTC.

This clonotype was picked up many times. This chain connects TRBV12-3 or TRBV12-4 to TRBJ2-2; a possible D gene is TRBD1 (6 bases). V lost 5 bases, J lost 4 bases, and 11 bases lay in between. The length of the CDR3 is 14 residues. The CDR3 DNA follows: TGTGCCAGCAGTCCACAGGGTAGCACCGGGGAGCTGTTTTTT. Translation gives CASSPQGSTGELFF.